This T cell receptor beta chain was recovered during a study of regulatory T cells in long-lasting Graves disease. Study summary: Persistence in Graves' disease required over 5 years of antithyroid drugs plus positive TSH receptor antibodies.

This clonotype came up once. This likely stems from a read error, as it lies one base from a far larger clone. HTBI primers from iRepertoire and Arm-PCR of CDR3 regions yielded the TCR beta libraries. As processed by the authors: From all samples, identification returned some 13 TRBJ and around 62 TRBV segments. TCRdb called the multiplex PCR reads again in MiXCR, with one record for every CDR3 protein. TCRdb's processing, not the authors', yielded these V and J calls. The sample carries around 340,000 distinct CDR3 sequences, about 20% recorded once. Indicated time point: persistent/refractory GD, antithyroid drugs over 5 years with positive TRAb. Researchers made the TCR library from RNA that was extracted from PBMCs. American Thyroid Association guidelines were used to diagnose Graves' disease. The input for sequencing was peripheral blood mononuclear cells (PBMCs), taken when the disease was refractory, from a patient treated with antithyroid drugs. This TCR derives from a female donor with Graves disease.

The CDR3, as DNA: TGTGCCAGCAGGGAACCACAGGGGAGGGGCACTGAAGCTTTCTTT. Protein sequence: CASREPQGRGTEAFF. The chain has TRBV6-1 and TRBJ1-1; 7 nucleotides align to TRBD1. The CDR3 has 15 residues. The germline V gene encodes CDR1 MNHNS and CDR2 SASEGT. Trimming cost V 6 bases and J 4 bases; bases outside gene matches: 11.